Each of the 2 T cell receptor beta chains below was sequenced from the same sample in a study of blood T cell repertoires in COVID-19. Libraries were prepared by immunoSEQ multiplex PCR; TCRdb keeps only in-frame clonotypes and omits some of them. The sample has 100,000 to 110,000 clones; 80% are singletons. The sequenced sample consisted of peripheral blood. All receptors come from a man in his sixties or seventies with active or convalescent COVID-19.

This clone was picked up a small number of times. The CDR3 nucleotides read TGTGCCAGCTCACCACTCCCCAGGGGAAATGAAAAACTGTTTTTT. Protein sequence: CASSPLPRGNEKLFF. J is TRBJ1-4 and V is TRBV18; tentative D call: TRBD1 (6 bases). Germline lookup yields CDR1 KGHSH and CDR2 LQKENI. Trimming pared 1 base from V and 5 bases from J, leaving 11 bases between. The CDR3 sequence is 15 residues long.

The V gene is TRBV18, the J gene TRBJ2-1, with 8 bases identical to TRBD1. The CDR3 covers 15 residues. V dropped 7 bases and J dropped 4; count of bases not matched to a gene: 9. Germline values: CDR1 KGHSH, CDR2 LQKENI. CDR3 sequence (DNA): TGTGCCAGCTTGTATCAGGGGGCCTCGTACAATGAGCAGTTCTTC. It specifies CASLYQGASYNEQFF.